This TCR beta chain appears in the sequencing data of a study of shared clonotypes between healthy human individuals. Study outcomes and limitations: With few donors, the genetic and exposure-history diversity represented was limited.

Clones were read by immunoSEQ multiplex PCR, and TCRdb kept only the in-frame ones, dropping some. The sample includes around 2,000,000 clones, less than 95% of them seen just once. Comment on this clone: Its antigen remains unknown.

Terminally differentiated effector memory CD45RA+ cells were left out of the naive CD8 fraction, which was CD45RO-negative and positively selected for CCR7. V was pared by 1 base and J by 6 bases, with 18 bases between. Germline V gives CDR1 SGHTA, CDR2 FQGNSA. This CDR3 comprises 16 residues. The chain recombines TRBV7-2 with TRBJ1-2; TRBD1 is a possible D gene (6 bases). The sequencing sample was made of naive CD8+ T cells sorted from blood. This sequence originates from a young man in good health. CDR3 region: CASSLGWGRPKDGYTF. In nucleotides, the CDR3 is TGTGCCAGCAGCTTAGGGTGGGGGCGCCCTAAGGATGGCTACACCTTC.